This TCR beta chain derives from a study of TIL therapy for anti-PD-1-resistant metastatic lung cancer (dated by TCRdb to the early 2020s). Background for the entire study: Before any PD-1/PD-L1 blockade was given, tumors were harvested, nivolumab was then administered, and patients who progressed went on to receive lymphodepletion, an infusion of expanded TIL, and IL-2. Enrolled patients had a median age of 54 years (range about 38-75) and a median tumor PD-L1 proportion score of less than 7.5%. The cohort was predominantly lung adenocarcinoma, with a handful of EGFR-mutant and two ALK-rearranged tumors, and half of patients were current or former smokers. Across the cohort, whole-exome sequencing showed a median non-synonymous tumor mutation burden of around 1.4 mutations per megabase. T cell receptor beta sequencing of tumor and peripheral blood was used to follow clonotypes across the tumor, the expanded TIL product and serial blood samples. Overall study results and their limits: The study protocol defined all tumor marker inferences as exploratory. Generalizability was limited because the cohort was highly selected, with more treatment-naive, never-smoker and oncogene-addicted patients included than is typical. Clonotypes from the infused TIL partially replaced the baseline peripheral repertoire and then declined over months, and persistence showed no apparent association with response.

Remarks on this clone: It has no known antigen specificity. Base qualities are not at hand, and no much larger clone is one base apart.

Using bias-controlled multiplex PCR with the immunoSEQ v3 hsTCRB kit, the TCR beta CDR3 regions were amplified from genomic DNA. An Illumina NextSeq 500 was used to sequence the TCR libraries, reaching roughly 1.9 million read pairs at survey level or roughly 4.5-6 million at deep level. Per the original workflow: Clonality was reported by immunoSEQ Analyzer software, which also assigned V, D and J genes and filtered out non-productive sequences. To compare repertoires between infused TIL and blood, productive Simpson clonality was used along with the Morisita overlap index of productive TRB rearrangements. Absolute clonotype counts in blood were estimated as lymphocyte count times CD3+ fraction times the clone's productive frequency. TCRdb stores this immuneACCESS table with in-frame sequences only. Part of the clones is absent; in the studies checked, under half of the shortfall reflects unresolved V genes, and no reason is known for the rest. D and trimming were read from the DNA, whereas the V and J calls and clone size are those reported in that table. Counted in this sample were 55,000 to 70,000 clones; more than 75% of them appeared once. Around 2.6% of the sample belongs to the ten largest clones.

Sequences LNHDA (CDR1) and SQIVND (CDR2) are obtained from the germline V gene (reference sequence). Inclusive of the bounding cysteine and phenylalanine, the CDR3 is 14 residues long. Only the CDR3 DNA is retained, 42 bases long and in frame from the first base. The trim is 3 bases for V and 3 bases for J, with a gap of 9 bases between the germline ends. The time point label for this specimen denotes: pre-treatment sample, taken before nivolumab and TIL therapy. Adults with stage 4 NSCLC were enrolled in a dual-center phase I trial from late 2017 to January 2020. The samples were drawn from an open-label, single-arm phase I trial testing tumor-infiltrating lymphocyte therapy combined with nivolumab in advanced non-small cell lung cancer. Blood mononuclear cells were isolated from EDTA tubes by Ficoll gradient and were snap-frozen as pellets, and DNA was extracted with a Qiagen mini-prep kit.

Here the chain combines TRBV19 and TRBJ1-5, with no D gene named confidently. The sequencing here drew on blood, taken at baseline. The clonotype originates from a person aged 25 to 85 with non-small cell lung cancer. The DNA is as follows: TGTGCCAGTAGTATCGAGCGGGACAATCAGCCCCAGCATTTT. This codes for CASSIERDNQPQHF.